This TCR beta chain was retrieved from a study of T-cell reconstitution after alpha-beta-depleted transplantation in children. V dropped 4 bases and J dropped 6 bases, with 13 bases sitting between them. The germline V gene has CDR1 SGHDT and CDR2 YYEEEE. This CDR3 contains 14 residues. Findings of the study overall: Alpha-beta T cells present about two months after transplant were reported to originate from several hundred expanded graft clones. Day-60 TCRbeta diversity that was high in some patients was derived from surviving recipient T cells and thymic progenitors. It was newly produced T cells that mostly accounted for T-cell counts and diversity one year after transplant.

Only a few counts were recorded for this clonotype. Its antigen remains unknown. As it was prepared, the TCRbeta library received unique molecular identifiers. TCRdb re-derived calls from the PCR reads in MiXCR, one entry per CDR3 protein. The data show about 240,000 distinct CDR3 sequences, under 30% seen once. The sample here was PBMCs, taken before TCRalphabeta/CD19-depleted stem cell transplant. The chain employs TRBV5-6 and TRBJ2-2, with D possibly being TRBD1 (5 bases). The receptor was derived from a girl aged 2-15 years with Fanconi anemia, due to receive a stem cell transplant. Here the CDR3 DNA reads TGTGCCAGCAGCCCTACAGGAGTCCCCGGGGAGCTGTTTTTT. Encoded protein: CASSPTGVPGELFF.